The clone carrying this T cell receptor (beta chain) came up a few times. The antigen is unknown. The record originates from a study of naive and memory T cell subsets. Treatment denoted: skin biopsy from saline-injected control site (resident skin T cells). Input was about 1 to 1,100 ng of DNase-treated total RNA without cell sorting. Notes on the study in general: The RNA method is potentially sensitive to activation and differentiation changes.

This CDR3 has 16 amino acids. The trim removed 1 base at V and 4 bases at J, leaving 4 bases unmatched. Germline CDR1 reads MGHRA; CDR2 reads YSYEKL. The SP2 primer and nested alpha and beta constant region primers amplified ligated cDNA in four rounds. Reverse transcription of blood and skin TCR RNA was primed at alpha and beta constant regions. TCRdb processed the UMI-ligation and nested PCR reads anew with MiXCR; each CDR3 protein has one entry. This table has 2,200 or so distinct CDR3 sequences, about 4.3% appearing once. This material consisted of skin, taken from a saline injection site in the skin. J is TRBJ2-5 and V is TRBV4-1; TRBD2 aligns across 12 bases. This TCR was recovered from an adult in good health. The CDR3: CASSQALAGGGETQYF. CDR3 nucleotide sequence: TGCGCCAGCAGCCAAGCGCTAGCGGGGGGGGGAGAGACCCAGTACTTC.